Following are 17 T cell receptor beta chains from one sample sequenced in a study of CD4 T cells in relation to SARS-CoV-2 and coronaviruses. Generated by immunoSEQ multiplex PCR, the TCRdb table keeps only in-frame clones and is missing some. The table includes 58,000 or so clones, around 92% detected once. Sequenced sample: naive CD4+ T cells from PBMCs. As to subset: naive CD4+ T cells isolated by negative enrichment. The origin of the receptors is an adult with COVID-19.

The chain carries TRBV19 and TRBJ2-5, with 9 bases fitting TRBD1. The length of the CDR3 is 13 residues. Germline CDR1 LNHDA, CDR2 SQIVND (reference sequence). J was trimmed by 7 bases and V by 4 bases; bases with no gene match: 4. CDR3 sequence reads: CASSKQGAGTQYF. CDR3 in DNA: TGTGCCAGTAGTAAACAGGGGGCCGGGACCCAGTACTTC. Full variable domain (outside the CDR3, taken from reference TRBV19 and TRBJ2-5): DGGITQSPKYLFRKEGQNVTLSCEQNLNHDAMYWYRQDPGQGLRLIYYSQIVNDFQKGDIAEGYSVSREKKESFPLTVTSAQKNPTAFYLCASSKQGAGTQYFGPGTRLLVL.

The chain has TRBV5-4 and TRBJ2-1; 7 bases match TRBD2. The V and J ends lost 4 bases and 7 bases, in that order; junction bases with no gene match: 11. CDR1 and CDR2 from the germline V gene are SGHNT and YYREEE (reference sequence). This CDR3 region has 15 residues. CDR3 DNA: TGTGCCAGCAGCCAGCAGCGGGATGGGGTGAATGAGCAGTTCTTC. Its protein product is CASSQQRDGVNEQFF.

V usage is TRBV2 and J usage is TRBJ1-3, with a possible D match to TRBD1 (6 bases). Germline loops: CDR1 SNHLY, CDR2 FYNNEI. The CDR3 has 13 residues. Trimming took 6 bases from V and 2 from J, leaving 8 bases between them. The DNA of the CDR3 is TGTGCCAGCAGGGGGGCCGCTGGAAACACCATATATTTT. Protein: CASRGAAGNTIYF. Supplemented by reference TRBV2 and TRBJ1-3, the full variable domain reads EPEVTQTPSHQVTQMGQEVILRCVPISNHLYFYWYRQILGQKVEFLVSFYNNEISEKSEIFDDQFSVERPDGSNFTLKIRSTKLEDSAMYFCASRGAAGNTIYFGEGSWLTVV.

The rearrangement links TRBV6-2 or TRBV6-3 to TRBJ2-5; TRBD2 agrees at 11 bases. This CDR3 is 16 amino acids long. Germline V gene lookup returns CDR1 MNHEY and CDR2 SVGEGT. V lost 1 base and J lost 4; bases outside the gene matches: 5. The CDR3 nucleotides are TGTGCCAGCAGTTACTTCTTGCTAGCGGGAGGAGAGACCCAGTACTTC. It translates to CASSYFLLAGGETQYF.

The J gene is TRBJ2-5, the V gene TRBV4-2, with D maybe TRBD2 (6 bases). The ends were cut back, 1 base at V and 5 bases at J, with 17 bases in the middle. Per germline, CDR1 LGHNA and CDR2 YNFKEQ. The CDR3 length is 16 residues. The CDR3 DNA sequence: TGTGCCAGCAGCCAAGGGCGACTAGGGGATCTTGAGACCCAGTACTTC. Protein sequence: CASSQGRLGDLETQYF.

V and J are TRBV9 and TRBJ2-2, with D perhaps TRBD1 (6 bases). This CDR3 is built from 21 residues. The germline gives CDR1 SGDLS, CDR2 YYNGEE. V lost 4 bases and J 5 bases, leaving 33 bases between the germline ends. CDR3 residues: CASSPIAWDKGFSGETGELFF. CDR3 DNA sequence: TGTGCCAGCAGCCCAATAGCCTGGGACAAGGGGTTTAGTGGGGAAACCGGGGAGCTGTTTTTT.

The V call is TRBV3-1 (or the pseudogene TRBV3-2), the J call TRBJ2-3, with unresolved D. This CDR3 is built from 15 residues. CDR1 is LGHDT, CDR2 YNNKEL, per germline (reference sequence). The germline V and J ends were trimmed by 0 bases and 0 bases, with 7 bases remaining between them. CDR3 nucleotide sequence: TGTGCCAGCAGCCAAGACCCGACCAGCACAGATACGCAGTATTTT. Protein product: CASSQDPTSTDTQYF.

The rearrangement uses TRBV20-1 and TRBJ1-6, with D uncertain. This CDR3 spans 12 amino acids. With 3 bases removed from V and 11 bases from J, the gap between germline ends came to 11 bases. CDR1 DFQATT and CDR2 SNEGSKA come from the germline V gene (reference sequence). The CDR3 bases are TGCAGTGCTAGTCCTTTTCCGCCACCCCTCCACTTT. Its protein product is CSASPFPPPLHF.

J is TRBJ2-7 and V is TRBV28; possibly TRBD1 for D (5 bases). Germline values: CDR1 MDHEN, CDR2 SYDVKM. V was cut by 7 bases and J by 5 bases, with 9 bases left in between. CDR3 length: 11 amino acids. The CDR3 protein is CASKGFHEQYF. The DNA of the CDR3 is TGTGCCAGCAAGGGGTTCCACGAGCAGTACTTC.

J is TRBJ2-3 and V is TRBV4-2; TRBD2 agrees at 7 bases. This CDR3 is built from 12 residues. The V gene end was trimmed by 5 bases and the J gene end by 4 bases; junction bases not matched to a gene: 0. The germline gives CDR1 LGHNA, CDR2 YNFKEQ. CDR3 loop: CASSAGADTQYF. In DNA, the CDR3 is TGTGCCAGCAGCGCGGGGGCAGATACGCAGTATTTT.

The gene calls are TRBV28 and TRBJ1-3, with D unresolved. V was clipped by 7 bases and J by 6 bases, with 13 bases between them. CDR3 size: 13 residues. Looked up from germline, CDR1 is MDHEN and CDR2 is SYDVKM. CDR3 coding DNA: TGTGCCAGCATAGAGGCAGGCGAAAACACCATATATTTT. Amino acid sequence: CASIEAGENTIYF.

This clone was picked up a small number of times. This chain links TRBV5-1 with TRBJ1-6, with 7 bases that match TRBD1. Germline CDR1 and CDR2: SGHRS and YFSETQ. The CDR3 sequence is 16 residues long. Unmatched junction bases numbered 5, after V lost 0 bases and J lost 5 bases. The DNA for the CDR3 is TGCGCCAGCAGCTTGGGTTTGGGGACAGATAATTCACCCCTCCACTTT. Its protein product is CASSLGLGTDNSPLHF. Based on the CDR3 plus reference TRBV5-1 and TRBJ1-6, the full variable domain is KAGVTQTPRYLIKTRGQQVTLSCSPISGHRSVSWYQQTPGQGLQFLFEYFSETQRNKGNFPGRFSGRQFSNSRSEMNVSTLELGDSALYLCASSLGLGTDNSPLHFGNGTRLTVT.

The chain carries TRBV5-4 and TRBJ2-1; D possibly matches TRBD1 or TRBD2 (5 bases each). Trimming shortened V by 0 bases and J by 0 bases, and 13 bases separated the two germline ends. CDR1 and CDR2 from the germline V gene are SGHNT and YYREEE (reference sequence). The CDR3 is made up of 17 amino acids. CDR3 DNA sequence: TGTGCCAGCAGCTTGGGGGGGTCTAAGAGCTCCTACAATGAGCAGTTCTTC. Amino acids: CASSLGGSKSSYNEQFF.

The rearrangement uses TRBV5-4 and TRBJ1-1; possibly TRBD1 for D (6 bases). The CDR3 is made up of 14 amino acids. V was cut by 1 base and J by 6 bases, with 13 bases left in between. CDR1 SGHNT and CDR2 YYREEE come from the germline V gene (reference sequence). The CDR3: CASSLLPGVAEAFF. CDR3 DNA sequence: TGTGCCAGCAGCTTGCTACCAGGGGTCGCTGAAGCTTTCTTT.

V and J are TRBV18 and TRBJ2-3, with D maybe TRBD1 (6 bases). Trimming took off 6 bases at V and 4 bases at J, with 14 bases between the two ends. Germline V gives CDR1 KGHSH, CDR2 LQKENI. This CDR3 spans 14 amino acids. The DNA for the CDR3 is TGTGCCAGCTCGGTGACAGGCCCCGCAGATACGCAGTATTTT. This codes for CASSVTGPADTQYF.

J is TRBJ1-2 and V is TRBV6-5; unclear D gene. CDR3 length: 11 amino acids. Germline CDR1 is MNHEY and CDR2 is SVGAGI. V lost 5 bases and J 4 bases, leaving 5 bases between the germline ends. CDR3: CASSPSYGYTF. For the CDR3, the DNA is TGTGCCAGCAGTCCAAGCTATGGCTACACCTTC.

V is TRBV2 and J is TRBJ1-5, with D hard to call. V lost 4 bases, J lost 4 bases, and 8 bases lay in between. Germline lookup yields CDR1 SNHLY and CDR2 FYNNEI. The CDR3 has 13 amino acids. As DNA, the CDR3 is TGTGCCAGCAGTGCCGGGCCAAATCAGCCCCAGCATTTT. Amino acid sequence: CASSAGPNQPQHF.